A selection of T cell receptor beta chains follows, all from one sample in a study of T cells in localized non-small cell lung cancer. Sequencing used immunoSEQ multiplex PCR; TCRdb keeps in-frame clones, though not all of them. The sample records 25,000 to 30,000 clones, more than 70% being singletons. The material was peripheral blood, obtained before any cancer treatment. The source is a female donor older than 55 with stage III squamous cell lung carcinoma. Both conserved end residues are trimmed from each CDR3. Fields, in order: V gene, D gene, J gene, CDR3 protein. The D gene is left open where the match is weak.

TRBV10-1	-	TRBJ1-1	ASSDRSVGDTEAF
TRBV6-1	-	TRBJ1-4	ASSQGPNEKLF
TRBV18	-	TRBJ1-2	ASSGGANYGYT
TRBV5-1	-	TRBJ2-3	ASSLAGTSGTDTQY
TRBV10-2	-	TRBJ1-5	ASREQGGVSNQPQH
TRBV2	-	TRBJ2-7	ASRSYEQY
TRBV10-3	-	TRBJ1-2	AISESDLLGGYT
TRBV4-3	-	TRBJ2-7	ASSQGGVGDSYEQY
TRBV18	-	TRBJ2-6	ASSPVWASGANVLT
TRBV18	-	TRBJ2-3	ASSPTVGDTQY
TRBV18	-	TRBJ2-7	ASSRSLMSSYEQY
TRBV6-5	-	TRBJ2-7	ASSGTRATYEQY
TRBV6-5	-	TRBJ1-1	ASSFGRDTEAF
TRBV28	TRBD1	TRBJ2-7	ASSWNWGQGREQY
TRBV29-1	-	TRBJ2-5	SGRASETQY
TRBV5-1	-	TRBJ1-6	ASTWGRAGSPLH
TRBV5-4	TRBD1	TRBJ2-1	ASSLVQGGVYNEQF
TRBV25-1	TRBD1	TRBJ1-6	ASTAGGVSNSPLH
TRBV10-3	-	TRBJ2-1	AISDGAYNEQF
TRBV2	TRBD1	TRBJ1-4	ASSEQGAGEKLF
TRBV6-5	-	TRBJ1-1	ASSYYARGQNTEAF
TRBV28	-	TRBJ1-2	ASSFGRSYGYT
TRBV6-4	-	TRBJ2-5	ASSQDPQETQY
TRBV19	-	TRBJ1-1	ASTLFGMNTEAF
TRBV7-2	-	TRBJ1-5	ASSESGGQSNQPQH
TRBV11-3	TRBD2	TRBJ2-3	ASSLTGTSVTDTQY
TRBV7-9	-	TRBJ2-2	ASSLQGRDTGELF
TRBV6-6	-	TRBJ1-1	ASSPTDDTEAF
TRBV28	-	TRBJ1-5	ASSGNQPQH
TRBV2	TRBD1	TRBJ1-3	ASRQGPIY
TRBV9	-	TRBJ2-7	ASSVGPTDTYEQY
TRBV7-9	TRBD2	TRBJ2-3	ASSFGGGNADTQY
TRBV5-1	-	TRBJ1-1	ASSAAGRGSTEAF